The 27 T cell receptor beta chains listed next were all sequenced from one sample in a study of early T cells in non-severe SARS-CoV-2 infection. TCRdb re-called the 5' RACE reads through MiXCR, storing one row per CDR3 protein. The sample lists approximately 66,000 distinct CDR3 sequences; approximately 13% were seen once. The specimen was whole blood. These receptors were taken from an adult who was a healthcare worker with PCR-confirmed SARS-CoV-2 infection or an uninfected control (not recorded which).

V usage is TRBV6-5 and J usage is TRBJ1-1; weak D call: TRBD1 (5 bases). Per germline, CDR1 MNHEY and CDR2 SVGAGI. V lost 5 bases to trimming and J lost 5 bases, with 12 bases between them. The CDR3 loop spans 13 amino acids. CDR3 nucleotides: TGTGCCAGCAGTCCCGGGGGGGGAACTGAAGCTTTCTTT. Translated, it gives CASSPGGGTEAFF.

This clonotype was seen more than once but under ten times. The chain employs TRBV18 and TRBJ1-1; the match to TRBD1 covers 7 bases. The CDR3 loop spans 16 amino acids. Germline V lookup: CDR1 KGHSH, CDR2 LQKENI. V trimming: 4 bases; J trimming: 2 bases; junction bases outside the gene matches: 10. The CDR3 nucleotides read TGTGCCAGCTCACGCACAGGGGCAGTAAGTAACACTGAAGCTTTCTTT. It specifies CASSRTGAVSNTEAFF.

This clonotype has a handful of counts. The CDR3 nucleotides read TGCGCCAGCAGCAATGGTGTTGGAGGCACTGAAGCTTTCTTT. Residues: CASSNGVGGTEAFF. The chain employs TRBV5-1 and TRBJ1-1, with unresolved D. This CDR3 spans 14 amino acids. V dropped 4 bases and J dropped 4 bases, with 14 bases sitting between them. Germline-derived CDR1 and CDR2 are SGHRS and YFSETQ.

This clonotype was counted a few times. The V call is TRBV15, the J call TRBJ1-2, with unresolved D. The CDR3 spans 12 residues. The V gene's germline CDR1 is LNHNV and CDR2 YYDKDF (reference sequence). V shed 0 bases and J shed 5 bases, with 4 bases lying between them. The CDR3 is CATSRDHYGYTF. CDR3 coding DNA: TGTGCCACCAGCAGAGATCATTATGGCTACACCTTC.

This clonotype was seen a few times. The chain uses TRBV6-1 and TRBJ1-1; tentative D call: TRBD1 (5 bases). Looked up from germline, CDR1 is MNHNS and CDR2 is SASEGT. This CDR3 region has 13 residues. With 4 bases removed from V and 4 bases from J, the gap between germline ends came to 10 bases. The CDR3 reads CASSAGRGTEAFF. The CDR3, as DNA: TGTGCCAGCAGTGCAGGGAGGGGCACTGAAGCTTTCTTT.

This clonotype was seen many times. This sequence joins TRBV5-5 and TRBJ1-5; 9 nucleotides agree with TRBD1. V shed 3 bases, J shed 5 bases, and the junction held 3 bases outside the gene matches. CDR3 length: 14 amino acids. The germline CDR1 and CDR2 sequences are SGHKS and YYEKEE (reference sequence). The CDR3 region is CASSWGQGDQPQHF. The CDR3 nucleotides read TGTGCCAGCAGCTGGGGACAGGGTGATCAGCCCCAGCATTTT.

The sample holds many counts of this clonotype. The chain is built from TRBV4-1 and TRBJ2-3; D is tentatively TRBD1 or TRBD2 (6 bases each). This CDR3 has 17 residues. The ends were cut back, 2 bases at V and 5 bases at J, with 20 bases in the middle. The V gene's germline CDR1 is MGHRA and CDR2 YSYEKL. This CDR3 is CASSQTPAGGGLDTQYF. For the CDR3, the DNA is TGCGCCAGCAGCCAAACCCCCGCAGGAGGGGGTTTAGATACGCAGTATTTT.

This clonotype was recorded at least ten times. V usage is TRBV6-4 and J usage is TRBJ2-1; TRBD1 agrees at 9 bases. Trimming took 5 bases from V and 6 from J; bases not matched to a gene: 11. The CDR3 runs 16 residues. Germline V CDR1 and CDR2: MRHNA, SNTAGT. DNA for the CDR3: TGTGCCAGCAGTACATTAGGGACAGGGTTGATCAATGAGCAGTTCTTC. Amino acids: CASSTLGTGLINEQFF.

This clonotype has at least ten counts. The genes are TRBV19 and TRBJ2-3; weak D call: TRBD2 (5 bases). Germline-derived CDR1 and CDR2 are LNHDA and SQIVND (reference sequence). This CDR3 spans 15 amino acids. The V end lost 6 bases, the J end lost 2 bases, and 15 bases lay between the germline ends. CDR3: CASSNPGINTDTQYF. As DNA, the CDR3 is TGTGCCAGTAGCAATCCCGGGATAAACACAGATACGCAGTATTTT. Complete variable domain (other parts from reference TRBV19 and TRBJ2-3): DGGITQSPKYLFRKEGQNVTLSCEQNLNHDAMYWYRQDPGQGLRLIYYSQIVNDFQKGDIAEGYSVSREKKESFPLTVTSAQKNPTAFYLCASSNPGINTDTQYFGPGTRLTVL.

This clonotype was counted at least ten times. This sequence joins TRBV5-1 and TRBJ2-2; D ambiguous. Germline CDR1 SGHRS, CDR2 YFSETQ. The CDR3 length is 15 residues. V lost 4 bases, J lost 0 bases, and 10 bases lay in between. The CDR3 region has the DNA TGCGCCAGCAGCCCGTACCGTCCGAACACCGGGGAGCTGTTTTTT. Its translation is CASSPYRPNTGELFF.

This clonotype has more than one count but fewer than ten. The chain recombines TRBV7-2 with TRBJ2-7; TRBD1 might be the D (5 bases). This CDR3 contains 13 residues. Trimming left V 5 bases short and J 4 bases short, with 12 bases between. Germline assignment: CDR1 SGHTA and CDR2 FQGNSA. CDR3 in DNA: TGTGCCAGCAGCGCCAACAGGTTTTACGAGCAGTACTTC. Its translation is CASSANRFYEQYF.

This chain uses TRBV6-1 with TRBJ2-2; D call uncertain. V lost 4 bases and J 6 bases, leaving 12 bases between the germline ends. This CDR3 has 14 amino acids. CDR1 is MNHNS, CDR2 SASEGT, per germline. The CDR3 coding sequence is TGTGCCAGCAGTGGAGTCAGCCACTCCGGGGAGCTGTTTTTT. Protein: CASSGVSHSGELFF.

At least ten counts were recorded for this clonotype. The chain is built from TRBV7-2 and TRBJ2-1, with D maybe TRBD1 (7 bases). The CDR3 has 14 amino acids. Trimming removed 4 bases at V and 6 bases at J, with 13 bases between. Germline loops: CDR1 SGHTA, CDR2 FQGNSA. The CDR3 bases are TGTGCCAGCAGCTACCGGCAGGGGGGCAATGAGCAGTTCTTC. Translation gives CASSYRQGGNEQFF.

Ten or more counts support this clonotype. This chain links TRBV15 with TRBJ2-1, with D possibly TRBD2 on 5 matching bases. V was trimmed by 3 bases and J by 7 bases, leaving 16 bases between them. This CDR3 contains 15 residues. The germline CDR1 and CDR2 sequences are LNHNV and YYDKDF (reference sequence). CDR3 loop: CATSSFEGTGNEQFF. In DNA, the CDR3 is TGTGCCACCAGCAGCTTCGAGGGCACGGGTAATGAGCAGTTCTTC.

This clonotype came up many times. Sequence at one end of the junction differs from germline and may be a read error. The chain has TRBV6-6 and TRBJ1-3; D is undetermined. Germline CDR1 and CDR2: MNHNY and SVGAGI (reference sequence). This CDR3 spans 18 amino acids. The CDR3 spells CASSYSQLRPSSENTIYF. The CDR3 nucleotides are TGTGCCAGCAGTTACTCGCAGTTGAGACCGAGCTCTGAAAACACCATATATTTT.

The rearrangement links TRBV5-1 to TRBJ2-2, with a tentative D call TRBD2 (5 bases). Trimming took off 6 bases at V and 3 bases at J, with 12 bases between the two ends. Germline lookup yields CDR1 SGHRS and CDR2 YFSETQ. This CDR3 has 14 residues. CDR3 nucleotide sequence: TGCGCCAGCAAGGAGGCAGGTGACACCGGGGAGCTGTTTTTT. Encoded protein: CASKEAGDTGELFF.

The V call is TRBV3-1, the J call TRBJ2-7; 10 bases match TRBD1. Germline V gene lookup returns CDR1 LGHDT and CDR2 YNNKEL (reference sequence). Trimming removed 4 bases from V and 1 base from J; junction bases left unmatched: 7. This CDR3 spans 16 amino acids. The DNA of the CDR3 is TGTGCCAGCAGCCGGAAACCGGGACAGGGGTCCTACGAGCAGTACTTC. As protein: CASSRKPGQGSYEQYF.

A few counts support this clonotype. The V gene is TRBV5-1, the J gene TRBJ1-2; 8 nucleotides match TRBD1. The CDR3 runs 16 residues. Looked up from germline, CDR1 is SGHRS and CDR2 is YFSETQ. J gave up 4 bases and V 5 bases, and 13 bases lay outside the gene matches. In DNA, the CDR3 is TGCGCCAGCAGACCAAATCCGGGACAGGAGACCTATGGCTACACCTTC. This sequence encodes CASRPNPGQETYGYTF.

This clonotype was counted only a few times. CDR3 amino acids: CASSQLLNTEAFF. The CDR3 DNA follows: TGTGCCAGCAGCCAACTTTTGAACACTGAAGCTTTCTTT. The genes are TRBV14 and TRBJ1-1, with D uncertain. This CDR3 spans 13 amino acids. Trimming pared 2 bases from V and 0 bases from J, leaving 4 bases between. Germline V lookup: CDR1 SGHDN, CDR2 FVKESK.

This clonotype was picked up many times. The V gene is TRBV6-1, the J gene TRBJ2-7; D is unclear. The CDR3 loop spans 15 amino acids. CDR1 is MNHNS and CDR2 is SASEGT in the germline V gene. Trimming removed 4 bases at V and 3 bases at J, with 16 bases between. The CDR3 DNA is TGTGCCAGCAGTGTAGAGATAGGATATAACTACGAGCAGTACTTC. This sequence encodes CASSVEIGYNYEQYF.

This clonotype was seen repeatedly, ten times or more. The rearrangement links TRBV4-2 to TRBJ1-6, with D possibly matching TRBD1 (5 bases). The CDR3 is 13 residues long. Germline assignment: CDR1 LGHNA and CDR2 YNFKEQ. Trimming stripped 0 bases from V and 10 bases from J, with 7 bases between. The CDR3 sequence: CASSQDGGSPLHF. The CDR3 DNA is TGTGCCAGCAGCCAAGACGGGGGATCACCCCTCCACTTT.

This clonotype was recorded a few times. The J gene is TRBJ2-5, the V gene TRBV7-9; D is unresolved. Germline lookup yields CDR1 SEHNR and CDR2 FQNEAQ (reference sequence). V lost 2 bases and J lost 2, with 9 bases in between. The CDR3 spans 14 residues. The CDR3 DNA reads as TGTGCCAGCAGCTTATGGGTGGGACAAGAGACCCAGTACTTC. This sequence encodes CASSLWVGQETQYF.

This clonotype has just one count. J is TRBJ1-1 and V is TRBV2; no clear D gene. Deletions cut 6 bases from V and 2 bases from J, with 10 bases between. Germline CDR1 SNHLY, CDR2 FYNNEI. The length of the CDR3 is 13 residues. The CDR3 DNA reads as TGTGCCAGCAGCGCGGACTCAAACACTGAAGCTTTCTTT. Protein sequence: CASSADSNTEAFF.

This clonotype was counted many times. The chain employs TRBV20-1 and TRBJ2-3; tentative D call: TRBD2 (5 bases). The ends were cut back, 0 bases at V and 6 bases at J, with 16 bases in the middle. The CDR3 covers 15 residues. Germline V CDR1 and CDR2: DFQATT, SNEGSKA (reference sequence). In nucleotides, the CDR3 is TGCAGTGCTAGAGATTCGGGAACTTCCTGGGATACGCAGTATTTT. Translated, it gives CSARDSGTSWDTQYF.

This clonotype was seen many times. CDR3 nucleotide sequence: TGTGCCAGCAGCCATTCTCAAGCGGGGGGATTAGATACGCAGTATTTT. Its protein is CASSHSQAGGLDTQYF. V usage is TRBV4-2 and J usage is TRBJ2-3; 9 bases are shared with TRBD2. Germline values: CDR1 LGHNA, CDR2 YNFKEQ. This CDR3 has 16 amino acids. J was trimmed by 5 bases and V by 3 bases; bases with no gene match: 9.

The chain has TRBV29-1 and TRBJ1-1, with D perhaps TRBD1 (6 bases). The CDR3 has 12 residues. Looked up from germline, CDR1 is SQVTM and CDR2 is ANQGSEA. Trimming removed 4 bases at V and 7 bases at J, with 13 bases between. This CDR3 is CSVGQAFNEAFF. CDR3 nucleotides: TGCAGCGTTGGACAGGCTTTTAATGAAGCTTTCTTT.

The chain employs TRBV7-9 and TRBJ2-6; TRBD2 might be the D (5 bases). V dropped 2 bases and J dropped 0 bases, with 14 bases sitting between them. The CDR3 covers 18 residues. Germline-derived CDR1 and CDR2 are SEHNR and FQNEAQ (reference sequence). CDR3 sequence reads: CASSLFRGMSSGANVLTF. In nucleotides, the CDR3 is TGTGCCAGCAGCTTATTCCGGGGAATGAGCTCTGGGGCCAACGTCCTGACTTTC.